Shown below are 28 T cell receptor beta chains from a single sample sequenced in a study of T-cell reconstitution after alpha-beta-depleted transplantation in children. Using unique molecular identifiers, the investigators prepared the TCRbeta library. One entry per CDR3 protein, called by TCRdb with MiXCR from the PCR reads. The sample records over 200,000 distinct CDR3 sequences, more than 15% being singletons. Sequencing was performed on PBMCs, mostly from graft donor cells, taken 360 days after TCRalphabeta/CD19-depleted stem cell transplant. These receptors came from a male patient aged 2 to 10 who had a stem cell transplant for acute lymphoblastic leukemia, so the T cells may come from the graft donor.

The chain carries TRBV10-1 and TRBJ2-2; the D gene could be TRBD1 or TRBD2 (5 bases each). CDR1 is WNHNN, CDR2 SYGVQD, per germline (reference sequence). This CDR3 is 15 amino acids long. The V and J ends lost 2 bases and 0 bases respectively, with 7 bases between them. CDR3 loop: CASSEEGPNTGELFF. As DNA, the CDR3 is TGCGCCAGCAGTGAGGAGGGGCCGAACACCGGGGAGCTGTTTTTT.

This clonotype was counted between two and nine times. The rearrangement joins TRBV9 to TRBJ2-1; possible D gene TRBD1, 5 bases. This CDR3 is 16 amino acids long. CDR1 is SGDLS, CDR2 YYNGEE, per germline. Trimming cost V 0 bases and J 8 bases, with 18 bases left between them. The CDR3 sequence: CASSVEMGRQGDEQFF. As DNA, the CDR3 is TGTGCCAGCAGCGTAGAGATGGGTAGGCAGGGTGATGAGCAGTTCTTC.

The J gene is TRBJ1-2, the V gene TRBV20-1; possibly TRBD1 for D (5 bases). CDR3 length: 14 residues. CDR1 DFQATT and CDR2 SNEGSKA come from the germline V gene (reference sequence). V was clipped by 6 bases and J by 3 bases, with 17 bases between them. CDR3 residues: CSASVGPGDYGYTF. CDR3 bases: TGCAGTGCGAGTGTGGGTCCGGGGGACTATGGCTACACCTTC.

The chain joins TRBV28 to TRBJ2-7; the match to TRBD1 covers 11 bases. There are 14 residues in the CDR3. The junction had 5 bases not matched to a gene; V was cut back by 7 bases and J by 3 bases. From germline, CDR1 is MDHEN and CDR2 SYDVKM. CDR3 region: CASISGTGGYEQYF. The CDR3 DNA reads as TGTGCCAGCATCTCCGGGACAGGGGGCTACGAGCAGTACTTC.

The chain carries TRBV4-2 and TRBJ1-6; D unresolved. V dropped 0 bases and J dropped 5 bases, with 8 bases sitting between them. This CDR3 contains 15 residues. Germline V lookup: CDR1 LGHNA, CDR2 YNFKEQ. Here the CDR3 reads CASSQDGRNNSPLHF. CDR3 in DNA: TGTGCCAGCAGCCAAGATGGGCGGAATAATTCACCCCTCCACTTT.

The chain uses TRBV27 and TRBJ1-5; tentative D call: TRBD1 (5 bases). The V and J ends lost 4 bases and 0 bases respectively, with 19 bases between them. The CDR3 extends over 18 amino acids. Germline assignment: CDR1 MNHEY and CDR2 SMNVEV (reference sequence). CDR3 nucleotides: TGTGCCAGCAGTTCCGACCGGGGGTTGGGTTTTAGCAATCAGCCCCAGCATTTT. This translates into CASSSDRGLGFSNQPQHF.

A few counts support this clonotype. The V call is TRBV15, the J call TRBJ2-3; D might be TRBD1 (5 bases). Per germline, CDR1 LNHNV and CDR2 YYDKDF (reference sequence). The CDR3 contains 15 residues. Between the trimmed V and J ends, which lost 0 bases and 2 bases, there was a span of 9 bases. CDR3 residues: CATSRDRVYTDTQYF. CDR3 DNA sequence: TGTGCCACCAGCAGAGACAGGGTCTACACAGATACGCAGTATTTT. The variable domain in full, completed from reference TRBV15 and TRBJ2-3, reads DAMVIQNPRYQVTQFGKPVTLSCSQTLNHNVMYWYQQKSSQAPKLLFHYYDKDFNNEADTPDNFQSRRPNTSFCFLDIRSPGLGDTAMYLCATSRDRVYTDTQYFGPGTRLTVL.

The rearrangement joins TRBV20-1 to TRBJ2-7, with a possible D match to TRBD1 (6 bases). Trimming removed 5 bases at V and 0 bases at J, with 11 bases between. Germline lookup yields CDR1 DFQATT and CDR2 SNEGSKA (reference sequence). CDR3 length equals 13 residues. CDR3 protein: CSALTGLSYEQYF. For the CDR3, the DNA is TGCAGTGCTTTAACAGGGCTCTCCTACGAGCAGTACTTC.

This rearrangement joins TRBV10-2 to TRBJ2-2; tentative D call: TRBD1 (6 bases). Germline lookup yields CDR1 WSHSY and CDR2 SAAADI. This CDR3 comprises 15 residues. V was pared by 5 bases and J by 0 bases, with 10 bases between. As DNA, the CDR3 is TGCGCCAGCAGTCGGACAGATCCGAACACCGGGGAGCTGTTTTTT. Translation: CASSRTDPNTGELFF.

This clonotype turned up a few times. The chain combines TRBV20-1 with TRBJ2-7; a possible D gene is TRBD2 (5 bases). Germline V lookup: CDR1 DFQATT, CDR2 SNEGSKA (reference sequence). The CDR3 is made up of 16 amino acids. V was shortened by 2 bases and J by 0 bases, with 17 bases between the two germline ends. The CDR3 loop reads CSARKRASFSSYEQYF. The DNA of the CDR3 is TGCAGTGCTAGAAAGAGGGCCAGCTTTAGCTCCTACGAGCAGTACTTC.

The table lists this clonotype with a few counts. The V call is TRBV12-3 or TRBV12-4, the J call TRBJ2-3; 8 nucleotides align to TRBD2. CDR3 length: 15 amino acids. The ends lost 2 bases at V and 1 base at J; junction bases unmatched: 2. The CDR3 DNA follows: TGTGCCAGCAGTTTAAGCGGGGGACGCACAGATACGCAGTATTTT. Protein sequence: CASSLSGGRTDTQYF.

The chain combines TRBV2 with TRBJ2-3; maybe TRBD1 (5 bases). This CDR3 has 12 residues. Trimming took 4 bases from V and 3 from J, leaving 5 bases between them. Germline CDR1 and CDR2: SNHLY and FYNNEI. CDR3 nucleotide sequence: TGTGCCAGCAGTGGACAGACAGATACGCAGTATTTT. It encodes CASSGQTDTQYF.

This clonotype was counted only a few times. The chain uses TRBV20-1 and TRBJ2-4; D gene uncertain. The CDR3 has 12 residues. V was trimmed by 7 bases and J by 6 bases, leaving 13 bases between them. Per germline, CDR1 DFQATT and CDR2 SNEGSKA (reference sequence). The CDR3 protein is CSVPSGPNIQYF. DNA of the CDR3: TGCAGTGTTCCTTCAGGACCAAACATTCAGTACTTC.

This clonotype was recorded a few times. The chain has TRBV15 and TRBJ2-1; D is possibly TRBD1 or TRBD2 (6 bases each). This CDR3 spans 16 amino acids. Per the germline V gene, CDR1 is LNHNV and CDR2 is YYDKDF (reference sequence). With 0 bases removed from V and 0 bases from J, the gap between germline ends came to 9 bases. The CDR3 protein is CATSRDRGASYNEQFF. Here the CDR3 DNA reads TGTGCCACCAGCAGAGATAGGGGGGCCTCCTACAATGAGCAGTTCTTC. The variable domain in full, with the rest retrieved from reference TRBV15 and TRBJ2-1, is DAMVIQNPRYQVTQFGKPVTLSCSQTLNHNVMYWYQQKSSQAPKLLFHYYDKDFNNEADTPDNFQSRRPNTSFCFLDIRSPGLGDTAMYLCATSRDRGASYNEQFFGPGTRLTVL.

This clonotype has just a few counts. The chain couples TRBV6-5 to TRBJ2-3; no clear D. CDR1 and CDR2 from the germline V gene are MNHEY and SVGAGI. Trimming took off 4 bases at V and 2 bases at J, with 10 bases between the two ends. CDR3 size: 14 residues. The CDR3 spells CASSSLTLTDTQYF. The CDR3 nucleotides are TGTGCCAGCAGTTCCCTGACTCTCACAGATACGCAGTATTTT.

The chain is built from TRBV5-1 and TRBJ2-4; D gene ambiguous. V was clipped by 4 bases and J by 6 bases, with 11 bases between them. Germline CDR1 and CDR2: SGHRS and YFSETQ. This CDR3 has 13 amino acids. For the CDR3, the DNA is TGCGCCAGCAGCATAGATCACGGAAACATTCAGTACTTC. Its protein is CASSIDHGNIQYF.

In this sample, this clonotype turned up a few times. V usage is TRBV20-1 and J usage is TRBJ2-1; D gene uncertain. The CDR3 has 12 amino acids. V was cut by 0 bases and J by 11 bases, with 11 bases left in between. The germline V gene encodes CDR1 DFQATT and CDR2 SNEGSKA (reference sequence). The CDR3 DNA reads TGCAGTGCTAGAGATCCAAGGGTTAAGCAGTTCTTC. This encodes CSARDPRVKQFF.

This clonotype was picked up a small number of times. The chain combines TRBV5-6 with TRBJ1-5, with D possibly TRBD1 on 5 matching bases. The germline CDR1 and CDR2 sequences are SGHDT and YYEEEE. The V and J ends lost 1 base and 0 bases respectively, with 14 bases between them. CDR3 size: 17 residues. Here the CDR3 reads CASSLRGSDYSNQPQHF. In DNA, the CDR3 is TGTGCCAGCAGCTTGCGGGGCTCCGATTATAGCAATCAGCCCCAGCATTTT.

This clonotype occurred a few times. The chain carries TRBV7-2 and TRBJ1-4, with D possibly TRBD1 on 5 matching bases. Germline V gives CDR1 SGHTA, CDR2 FQGNSA. The CDR3 spans 16 residues. Trimming stripped 0 bases from V and 6 bases from J, with 14 bases between. CDR3 sequence reads: CASSLAYWGADEKLFF. The CDR3 DNA reads TGTGCCAGCAGCTTAGCATACTGGGGCGCGGATGAAAAACTGTTTTTT.

The chain uses TRBV5-5 and TRBJ1-2; weak D call: TRBD1 (5 bases). Germline V gives CDR1 SGHKS, CDR2 YYEKEE (reference sequence). The V and J ends lost 0 bases and 8 bases respectively, with 20 bases between them. There are 16 residues in the CDR3. CDR3 sequence (DNA): TGTGCCAGCAGCTTGGCGGGGACGGCCCAGAGGGAGGGCTACACCTTC. Protein sequence: CASSLAGTAQREGYTF.

This clonotype was counted only a few times. The chain joins TRBV20-1 to TRBJ2-7; D not certain. The length of the CDR3 is 13 residues. The V end was cut by 0 bases, the J end by 3 bases, with 9 bases between. The germline V gene has CDR1 DFQATT and CDR2 SNEGSKA (reference sequence). CDR3 region: CSARDTNLYEQYF. The CDR3 bases are TGCAGTGCTAGAGATACCAACCTCTACGAGCAGTACTTC.

This clonotype was picked up many times. The V call is TRBV7-8, the J call TRBJ2-7; D remains unclear. Germline values: CDR1 SGHVS, CDR2 FQNEAQ. The CDR3 sequence is 15 residues long. V shed 5 bases and J shed 3 bases, with 17 bases lying between them. Here the CDR3 reads CASSPRWASNYEQYF. The CDR3 region has the DNA TGTGCCAGCAGCCCGCGTTGGGCGTCCAACTACGAGCAGTACTTC. The full variable domain, completed using reference TRBV7-8 and TRBJ2-7, is GAGVSQSPRYKVAKRGQDVALRCDPISGHVSLFWYQQALGQGPEFLTYFQNEAQLDKSGLPSDRFFAERPEGSVSTLKIQRTQQEDSAVYLCASSPRWASNYEQYFGPGTRLTVT.

This clonotype was seen more than once but under ten times. V gene TRBV2 combines with J gene TRBJ2-7; possible D gene TRBD1, 5 bases. Trimming removed 8 bases at V and 0 bases at J, with 11 bases between. This CDR3 has 13 amino acids. Germline values: CDR1 SNHLY, CDR2 FYNNEI. Written as DNA, the CDR3 is TGTGCCAGCGCCTATAGGGGCTCCTACGAGCAGTACTTC. It encodes CASAYRGSYEQYF.

The sample holds a few counts of this clonotype. The V gene is TRBV6-5, the J gene TRBJ2-5; 9 bases fit TRBD1. V shed 2 bases, J shed 6 bases, and the junction held 7 bases outside the gene matches. Germline V gene data show CDR1 as MNHEY and CDR2 as SVGAGI. This CDR3 is built from 15 residues. As DNA, the CDR3 is TGTGCCAGCAGTTACCAGGGGACAGGGTGGCAGACCCAGTACTTC. Protein: CASSYQGTGWQTQYF.

This rearrangement joins TRBV12-3 or TRBV12-4 to TRBJ2-7; the D gene is possibly TRBD1 (6 bases). CDR3 length: 14 amino acids. Trimming stripped 4 bases from V and 3 bases from J, with 13 bases between. The CDR3 coding sequence is TGTGCCAGCAGTTCCAGGACAGAGGTCTACGAGCAGTACTTC. It translates to CASSSRTEVYEQYF.

The rearrangement uses TRBV7-2 and TRBJ2-7, with TRBD1 matching over 9 bases. Trimming took 4 bases from V and 2 from J; bases not matched to a gene: 6. Per germline, CDR1 SGHTA and CDR2 FQGNSA. The CDR3 extends over 15 amino acids. DNA for the CDR3: TGTGCCAGCAGCTCGAGGACAGGGGTGGCCTACGAGCAGTACTTC. Protein product: CASSSRTGVAYEQYF.

This clonotype was seen only a few times. The chain carries TRBV7-3 and TRBJ1-3; 7 nucleotides align to TRBD1. Germline values: CDR1 SGHTA, CDR2 FQGTGA. The CDR3 is made up of 16 amino acids. The V segment lost 5 bases and the J segment 0 bases; nucleotides outside the gene matches: 7. CDR3 bases: TGTGCCAGCAGCCCCGGGGACAGAAGCTCTGGAAACACCATATATTTT. Its protein is CASSPGDRSSGNTIYF.

This clonotype was recorded many times. This chain connects TRBV5-6 to TRBJ2-5; D possibly corresponds to TRBD1 (5 bases). Trimming pared 0 bases from V and 2 bases from J, leaving 11 bases between. Per the germline V gene, CDR1 is SGHDT and CDR2 is YYEEEE. This CDR3 has 15 amino acids. In nucleotides, the CDR3 is TGTGCCAGCAGCTTGGCTGGGCAGGGACAAGAGACCCAGTACTTC. Its protein product is CASSLAGQGQETQYF. The variable domain in full, completed from reference TRBV5-6 and TRBJ2-5, reads DAGVTQSPTHLIKTRGQQVTLRCSPKSGHDTVSWYQQALGQGPQFIFQYYEEEERQRGNFPDRFSGHQFPNYSSELNVNALLLGDSALYLCASSLAGQGQETQYFGPGTRLLVL.